Each of the 4 T cell receptor beta chains below was sequenced from the same sample in a study of T cells in Graves' hyperthyroidism and ophthalmopathy. TCR beta CDR3 region amplification was performed from RNA transcripts. Initially, a first-round RT-PCR of the TCR CDR3 employed the HTBI primer set. TCRdb reanalysed the multiplex PCR reads using MiXCR and keeps one entry per CDR3 protein. The sample lists around 500,000 distinct CDR3 sequences; 15% to 20% were seen once. The specimen was blood. Receptor source: a woman aged 25-40 years with Graves' ophthalmopathy.

This clonotype was recorded a few times. V and J are TRBV7-2 and TRBJ1-5; possibly TRBD1 for D (5 bases). Germline V gives CDR1 SGHTA, CDR2 FQGNSA. This CDR3 spans 14 amino acids. V was clipped by 5 bases and J by 7 bases, with 15 bases between them. The CDR3 DNA is TGTGCCAGCAGCCCTGGCAGGGTGATCCAGCCCCAGCATTTT. Its translation is CASSPGRVIQPQHF. The complete variable domain, with remaining parts taken from reference TRBV7-2 and TRBJ1-5, reads GAGVSQSPSNKVTEKGKDVELRCDPISGHTALYWYRQSLGQGLEFLIYFQGNSAPDKSGLPSDRFSAERTGGSVSTLTIQRTQQEDSAVYLCASSPGRVIQPQHFGDGTRLSIL.

This clonotype was recorded many times. The V gene is TRBV7-2, the J gene TRBJ2-3; the D is unclear. The CDR3 runs 14 residues. The germline gives CDR1 SGHTA, CDR2 FQGNSA. Trimming took 2 bases from V and 2 from J, leaving 8 bases between them. As DNA, the CDR3 is TGTGCCAGCAGCTTAAGTGGCGTCACAGATACGCAGTATTTT. Encoded protein: CASSLSGVTDTQYF.

As to this clonotype: Given a much more abundant clone one base away, this may be a read error. CDR3 loop: CAGSQVHDPSQYF. The DNA of the CDR3 is TGTGCCGGCAGCCAAGTCCACGACCCCTCGCAGTATTTT. The chain recombines TRBV3-1 with TRBJ2-3; D is unclear. Germline V gives CDR1 LGHDT, CDR2 YNNKEL (reference sequence). The CDR3 loop spans 13 amino acids.

This clonotype was observed at least ten times. The rearrangement links TRBV7-2 to TRBJ1-1, with unresolved D. CDR3 length equals 14 residues. V lost 7 bases and J lost 1, with 13 bases in between. The V gene's germline CDR1 is SGHTA and CDR2 FQGNSA. The CDR3: CASTLYGGNTEAFF. In DNA form, the CDR3 reads TGTGCCAGCACCCTCTATGGAGGGAACACTGAAGCTTTCTTT.